Listed here are 28 T cell receptor beta chains from one sample, sequenced in a study of cytomegalovirus exposure and HLA in healthy donors. Primers for the PCR totalled 60 Vbeta and 13 Jbeta. TCRdb's copy holds only in-frame clones and misses some; the assay was immunoSEQ multiplex PCR. This sample yields hundreds of thousands of clones, of which more than 85% are seen a single time; approximately 1% belongs to the top ten. Source material: PBMCs. The receptors shown here come from a woman between 18 and 29 years old in good health and CMV-seronegative.

This sequence joins TRBV15 and TRBJ2-1; D is unresolved. Trimming stripped 3 bases from V and 5 bases from J, with 5 bases between. Per the germline V gene, CDR1 is LNHNV and CDR2 is YYDKDF (reference sequence). CDR3 length equals 12 residues. CDR3 residues: CATSRANNEQFF. In DNA form, the CDR3 reads TGTGCCACCAGCAGGGCCAACAATGAGCAGTTCTTC.

This clone showed up just once. The chain employs TRBV7-9 and TRBJ2-7; D is unclear. Germline loops: CDR1 SEHNR, CDR2 FQNEAQ (reference sequence). This CDR3 has 12 amino acids. V lost 0 bases to trimming and J lost 2 bases, with 2 bases between them. CDR3: CASSLAAYEQYF. As DNA, the CDR3 is TGTGCCAGCAGCTTAGCCGCCTACGAGCAGTACTTC.

The chain links TRBV5-6 to TRBJ1-3; D possibly corresponds to TRBD1 (5 bases). This CDR3 has 16 amino acids. CDR1 and CDR2 from the germline V gene are SGHDT and YYEEEE. Trimming cost V 4 bases and J 0 bases, with 14 bases left between them. CDR3 sequence reads: CASSEGGVSSGNTIYF. The CDR3 nucleotides read TGTGCCAGCAGCGAAGGAGGGGTGAGCTCTGGAAACACCATATATTTT.

The chain recombines TRBV7-2 with TRBJ2-7, with 9 bases aligning to TRBD2. CDR3 length equals 18 residues. The V gene's germline CDR1 is SGHTA and CDR2 FQGNSA. Unmatched junction bases numbered 19, after V lost 5 bases and J lost 5 bases. CDR3 in DNA: TGTGCCAGCAGCGCCCGCCTTCTAGCTAGCGGGGCTTTGAACGAGCAGTACTTC. Its translation is CASSARLLASGALNEQYF.

V usage is TRBV6-5 and J usage is TRBJ1-2; D unresolved. This CDR3 contains 14 residues. Trimming shortened V by 5 bases and J by 4 bases, and 14 bases separated the two germline ends. Germline assignment: CDR1 MNHEY and CDR2 SVGAGI. The chain's CDR3 is CASSVSGRSYGYTF. The CDR3 DNA reads TGTGCCAGCAGTGTAAGCGGACGGAGCTATGGCTACACCTTC.

This chain links TRBV9 with TRBJ1-1; 10 nucleotides agree with TRBD1. Germline lookup yields CDR1 SGDLS and CDR2 YYNGEE. The CDR3 consists of 16 residues. V lost 3 bases, J lost 5 bases, and 10 bases stayed unmatched. The CDR3 DNA follows: TGTGCCAGCAGCGCATACCGGGACAGGGGTTTAACTGAAGCTTTCTTT. This encodes CASSAYRDRGLTEAFF. Based on the CDR3 plus reference TRBV9 and TRBJ1-1, the full variable domain is DSGVTQTPKHLITATGQRVTLRCSPRSGDLSVYWYQQSLDQGLQFLIQYYNGEERAKGNILERFSAQQFPDLHSELNLSSLELGDSALYFCASSAYRDRGLTEAFFGQGTRLTVV.

The chain is built from TRBV5-1 and TRBJ2-7; 10 nucleotides agree with TRBD2. The CDR3 length is 16 residues. V dropped 4 bases and J dropped 5; count of bases not matched to a gene: 12. CDR1 and CDR2 (germline): SGHRS, YFSETQ. CDR3 sequence: CASSTLQTSGFHEQYF. As DNA, the CDR3 is TGCGCCAGCAGCACCCTTCAGACTAGCGGGTTCCACGAGCAGTACTTC.

J is TRBJ2-1 and V is TRBV4-1, with 7 bases identical to TRBD2. Per the germline V gene, CDR1 is MGHRA and CDR2 is YSYEKL. This CDR3 has 16 residues. The V and J ends lost 1 base and 4 bases, in that order; junction bases with no gene match: 7. CDR3 DNA: TGCGCCAGCAGCCAAGGACTAGCTTCCGAATACAATGAGCAGTTCTTC. Its translation: CASSQGLASEYNEQFF.

This chain links TRBV27 with TRBJ2-1, with D possibly being TRBD2 (5 bases). The germline V gene has CDR1 MNHEY and CDR2 SMNVEV (reference sequence). The germline V and J ends were trimmed by 5 bases and 5 bases, with 16 bases remaining between them. CDR3 length equals 15 residues. CDR3 region: CASSQTSFRDNEQFF. CDR3 sequence (DNA): TGTGCCAGCAGTCAAACTAGTTTTAGGGACAATGAGCAGTTCTTC.

The chain combines TRBV7-2 with TRBJ2-7, with TRBD2 matching over 7 bases. The germline gives CDR1 SGHTA, CDR2 FQGNSA. After removal of 6 bases from V and 4 bases from J, the junction contained 6 bases not matched to a gene. The CDR3 has 13 residues. The CDR3 loop reads CASSWDYQYEQYF. For the CDR3, the DNA is TGTGCCAGCAGTTGGGACTATCAGTACGAGCAGTACTTC.

This chain joins TRBV5-6 and TRBJ2-4; 8 positions match TRBD2. V lost 4 bases to trimming and J lost 8 bases; unmatched junction nucleotides: 11. The CDR3 has 15 residues. Germline V lookup: CDR1 SGHDT, CDR2 YYEEEE. CDR3 bases: TGTGCCAGCAGCGCGGTCGGGGGGGGCTTAGACATTCAGTACTTC. The encoded protein is CASSAVGGGLDIQYF.

This chain connects TRBV5-1 to TRBJ2-5; D may be TRBD2 (6 bases). CDR1 SGHRS and CDR2 YFSETQ come from the germline V gene. Trimming stripped 0 bases from V and 5 bases from J, with 14 bases between. This CDR3 region has 15 residues. The CDR3 is CASSLAGRLGETQYF. CDR3 in DNA: TGCGCCAGCAGCTTGGCAGGGAGGCTGGGGGAGACCCAGTACTTC.

This clone showed up just a few times. This chain links TRBV28 with TRBJ1-6, with 7 bases that match TRBD1. The CDR3 has 16 residues. Germline V gives CDR1 MDHEN, CDR2 SYDVKM. V was pared by 1 base and J by 10 bases, with 10 bases of the junction left unmatched. The CDR3 DNA follows: TGTGCCAGCAGTTTATTGTGGGGGCAGGGGGGATCACCCCTCCACTTT. It is translated as CASSLLWGQGGSPLHF.

The CDR3 DNA sequence: TGCGCCAGCAGCTCGGACTTAGCGGGTGGTGAGCAGTTCTTC. This gives the protein CASSSDLAGGEQFF. The rearrangement joins TRBV5-1 to TRBJ2-1; the match to TRBD2 covers 7 bases. The junction had 9 bases not matched to a gene; V was cut back by 3 bases and J by 9 bases. CDR1 is SGHRS, CDR2 YFSETQ, per germline. This CDR3 is built from 14 residues.

The CDR3 loop is CASSPPVGAQYF. Here the CDR3 DNA reads TGTGCCAGCTCACCGCCAGTTGGAGCCCAGTACTTC. The genes are TRBV18 and TRBJ2-5; D remains unclear. Germline V gene data show CDR1 as KGHSH and CDR2 as LQKENI. Trimming removed 3 bases at V and 9 bases at J, with 11 bases between. The CDR3 sequence is 12 residues long.

The V and J genes are TRBV5-6 and TRBJ2-7; a possible D gene is TRBD1 (6 bases). The germline gives CDR1 SGHDT, CDR2 YYEEEE. V lost 1 base and J 3 bases, leaving 11 bases between the germline ends. The CDR3 extends over 14 amino acids. This chain's CDR3 is CASSLSGVLYEQYF. The CDR3 coding sequence is TGTGCCAGCAGCTTGTCAGGGGTACTCTACGAGCAGTACTTC.

This chain connects TRBV19 to TRBJ2-2; D is possibly TRBD2 (6 bases). Between the trimmed V and J ends, which lost 4 bases and 0 bases, there was a span of 15 bases. The CDR3 has 17 amino acids. Looked up from germline, CDR1 is LNHDA and CDR2 is SQIVND (reference sequence). CDR3 bases: TGTGCCAGTAGTAAATCTAGCGACCGCGCGAACACCGGGGAGCTGTTTTTT. Protein product: CASSKSSDRANTGELFF. The variable domain in full, with the rest retrieved from reference TRBV19 and TRBJ2-2, is DGGITQSPKYLFRKEGQNVTLSCEQNLNHDAMYWYRQDPGQGLRLIYYSQIVNDFQKGDIAEGYSVSREKKESFPLTVTSAQKNPTAFYLCASSKSSDRANTGELFFGEGSRLTVL.

The count of this clone is one. The gene calls are TRBV4-1 and TRBJ2-7; TRBD1 matches 8 bases. Germline V lookup: CDR1 MGHRA, CDR2 YSYEKL. Trimming at V came to 4 bases and at J to 2 bases, leaving 10 bases not matched to a gene. This CDR3 contains 16 residues. The chain's CDR3 is CASSRPGQGAPYEQYF. The CDR3 DNA is TGCGCCAGCAGCCGACCAGGACAGGGAGCGCCCTACGAGCAGTACTTC.

The J gene is TRBJ1-2, the V gene TRBV6-1; D uncertain. V shed 5 bases and J shed 0 bases, with 13 bases lying between them. CDR1 is MNHNS, CDR2 SASEGT, per germline. This CDR3 spans 15 amino acids. The CDR3 DNA reads TGTGCCAGCAGTCCGAGACGGCTAGCTAACTATGGCTACACCTTC. It specifies CASSPRRLANYGYTF.

The chain uses TRBV27 and TRBJ2-1; 13 bases fit TRBD2. Looked up from germline, CDR1 is MNHEY and CDR2 is SMNVEV (reference sequence). This CDR3 region has 14 residues. Trimming at V came to 7 bases and at J to 4 bases, leaving 1 base not matched to a gene. CDR3 protein: CASTTSGGYNEQFF. The CDR3 nucleotides are TGTGCCAGCACGACTAGCGGGGGGTACAATGAGCAGTTCTTC.

The chain couples TRBV11-2 to TRBJ2-1; tentative D call: TRBD2 (7 bases). The CDR3 is 15 residues long. V was clipped by 6 bases and J by 9 bases, with 21 bases between them. The germline V gene has CDR1 SGHAT and CDR2 FQNNGV. Here the CDR3 DNA reads TGTGCCAGCAGGCTTCTGAGCCGGGGGGCAACTGAGCAGTTCTTC. As protein: CASRLLSRGATEQFF. The complete variable domain, with remaining parts taken from reference TRBV11-2 and TRBJ2-1, reads EAGVAQSPRYKIIEKRQSVAFWCNPISGHATLYWYQQILGQGPKLLIQFQNNGVVDDSQLPKDRFSAERLKGVDSTLKIQPAKLEDSAVYLCASRLLSRGATEQFFGPGTRLTVL.

Points on this clone: One end of the junction is discordant with germline, which a read error may explain. The same CDR3 can be traced to other DNA sequences in this sample. V usage is TRBV29-1 and J usage is TRBJ2-1; 14 positions agree with TRBD2. The length of the CDR3 is 14 residues. Germline V gene sequence: CDR1 SQVTM, CDR2 ANQGSEA. The CDR3 loop reads CSAVTSGGDNEQFF. In DNA form, the CDR3 reads TGCAGCGCCGTGACTAGCGGGGGGGACAACGAGCAGTTCTTC.

V is TRBV19 and J is TRBJ2-5; possibly TRBD2 for D (5 bases). Germline CDR1 is LNHDA and CDR2 is SQIVND (reference sequence). The CDR3 consists of 14 residues. V lost 4 bases and J lost 0, with 9 bases in between. CDR3 in amino acids: CASSSGLYQETQYF. CDR3 DNA sequence: TGTGCCAGTAGTAGCGGACTCTACCAAGAGACCCAGTACTTC.

The CDR3 loop reads CASSSGQGTVTDTQYF. The CDR3 coding sequence is TGTGCCAGCAGCTCGGGACAGGGTACAGTAACAGATACGCAGTATTTT. This chain connects TRBV11-2 to TRBJ2-3, with 9 positions matching TRBD1. CDR3 length equals 16 residues. CDR1 is SGHAT and CDR2 is FQNNGV in the germline V gene. Trimming removed 4 bases from V and 3 bases from J; junction bases left unmatched: 8.

The chain uses TRBV9 and TRBJ2-1, with 14 bases lining up with TRBD2. The CDR3 covers 15 residues. The germline V gene has CDR1 SGDLS and CDR2 YYNGEE. J was trimmed by 10 bases and V by 5 bases; bases with no gene match: 8. This chain's CDR3 is CASSAGLAGVHEQFF. In nucleotides, the CDR3 is TGTGCCAGCAGTGCGGGACTAGCGGGAGTTCACGAGCAGTTCTTC.

The rearrangement joins TRBV6-5 to TRBJ2-7; 12 bases map to TRBD2. After removal of 5 bases from V and 9 bases from J, the junction contained 5 bases not matched to a gene. The CDR3 is 13 residues long. Germline V gene lookup returns CDR1 MNHEY and CDR2 SVGAGI. As DNA, the CDR3 is TGTGCCAGCAGTCCCGCTAGCGGGGGGGTGCAGTACTTC. Protein sequence: CASSPASGGVQYF.

This clone was detected a few times. The chain employs TRBV6-1 and TRBJ2-4, with D maybe TRBD2 (6 bases). The CDR3 runs 15 residues. V lost 3 bases to trimming and J lost 0 bases, with 9 bases between them. Germline-derived CDR1 and CDR2 are MNHNS and SASEGT. CDR3 sequence (DNA): TGTGCCAGCAGTGAGCAGGGACTAGCCAAAAACATTCAGTACTTC. Amino acids: CASSEQGLAKNIQYF.

This clone occurred a few times. The gene calls are TRBV10-1 and TRBJ2-7, with 8 positions matching TRBD2. CDR3 size: 15 residues. The V and J ends lost 5 bases and 3 bases, in that order; junction bases with no gene match: 9. The germline gives CDR1 WNHNN, CDR2 SYGVQD (reference sequence). The CDR3 is CASSIPGTSVYEQYF. CDR3 DNA: TGCGCCAGCAGTATCCCCGGGACTAGTGTCTACGAGCAGTACTTC.